The present T cell receptor (beta chain) was sequenced within a study of blood T cell repertoires in COVID-19. For the study at large: Acute and convalescent COVID-19 samples came from the United States, Italy and Spain.

Under the authors' procedure: Estimation of nucleated cell counts relied on the amplification of reference gene primers. Here immunoSEQ multiplex PCR was the method, and the copy in TCRdb shows in-frame clones only, minus some. V, J and clone size reflect that table, while D and trimming were determined from the DNA. Among 160,000 or so clones listed, about 80% were seen once. V was pared by 5 bases and J by 2 bases, with 11 bases between. The CDR3 has 14 amino acids. Germline V gene sequence: CDR1 SGHRS, CDR2 YFSETQ. Source material: peripheral blood. The TCR originated in a woman aged 80 or older with acute or convalescent COVID-19. The chain carries TRBV5-1 and TRBJ1-5, with a possible D match to TRBD1 (5 bases). The CDR3, as DNA: TGCGCCAGCAGTAGGGGTGATGGCAATCAGCCCCAGCATTTT. This codes for CASSRGDGNQPQHF.